One and the same sample provided the 13 T cell receptor beta chains below, sequenced in a study of graft-versus-host responses after intestinal transplantation. No antigen has been identified for these receptors. The table came from immunoSEQ multiplex PCR; TCRdb's copy has only in-frame clones and leaves some out. The sample has fewer than 90,000 clones; about 95% are singletons. The source was unstimulated CD4+ T cells sorted from spleen or lymph node cells, collected before transplant. The receptors derive from a human donor who was the organ donor for an intestinal transplant.

This chain joins TRBV7-9 and TRBJ2-5; TRBD2 is a possible D gene (6 bases). V was clipped by 4 bases and J by 5 bases, with 11 bases between them. Germline CDR1 and CDR2: SEHNR and FQNEAQ (reference sequence). The CDR3 totals 13 residues. DNA of the CDR3: TGTGCCAGCAGCTCGCTGGGGAGGGAGACCCAGTACTTC. Translated, it gives CASSSLGRETQYF.

This chain links TRBV7-8 with TRBJ2-1, with a tentative D call TRBD2 (6 bases). With 3 bases removed from V and 4 bases from J, the gap between germline ends came to 16 bases. CDR1 and CDR2 (germline): SGHVS, FQNEAQ. This CDR3 contains 16 residues. This CDR3 is CASSFGEDYRYNEQFF. CDR3 nucleotide sequence: TGTGCCAGCAGCTTTGGTGAGGACTACCGATACAATGAGCAGTTCTTC.

V is TRBV5-4 and J is TRBJ1-1; D not resolved. Germline CDR1 reads SGHNT; CDR2 reads YYREEE (reference sequence). There are 14 residues in the CDR3. V shed 0 bases and J shed 4 bases, with 10 bases lying between them. CDR3 nucleotide sequence: TGTGCCAGCAGCTTGGAATCCCGGGTCACTGAAGCTTTCTTT. Residues: CASSLESRVTEAFF.

The chain recombines TRBV7-7 with TRBJ2-5; perhaps TRBD1 as D (5 bases). CDR1 SSHAT and CDR2 FNYEAQ come from the germline V gene (reference sequence). V was cut by 1 base and J by 6 bases, with 12 bases left in between. There are 14 residues in the CDR3. CDR3 sequence: CASSLGQGVQTQYF. As DNA, the CDR3 is TGTGCCAGCAGCTTAGGGCAGGGTGTTCAGACCCAGTACTTC.

The chain combines TRBV20-1 with TRBJ1-6; D is unresolved. CDR1 DFQATT and CDR2 SNEGSKA come from the germline V gene (reference sequence). Trimming removed 6 bases from V and 8 bases from J, with 5 bases in between. The CDR3 is made up of 10 amino acids. CDR3 loop: CSAEDSPLHF. CDR3 sequence (DNA): TGCAGTGCCGAAGATTCACCCCTCCACTTT.

This chain joins TRBV5-4 and TRBJ1-1, with D unclear. The V end lost 0 bases, the J end lost 7 bases, and 16 bases lay between the germline ends. This CDR3 region has 15 residues. From germline, CDR1 is SGHNT and CDR2 YYREEE (reference sequence). The CDR3 sequence: CASSLGNEGRGEAFF. The CDR3 DNA reads as TGTGCCAGCAGCTTGGGGAACGAAGGACGGGGTGAAGCTTTCTTT.

This chain connects TRBV23-1 to TRBJ1-3; possibly TRBD1 for D (6 bases). TRBV23-1 is an open reading frame, and its role is uncertain. CDR3 length: 19 residues. The V gene lost 3 bases and the J gene lost 4 bases, with 25 bases spanning the gap. CDR3 sequence (DNA): TGCGCCAGCAGTCAGCCAAATCGGTTCGGGGGGCGAGGAGGAAACACCATATATTTT. It codes for CASSQPNRFGGRGGNTIYF.

The chain employs TRBV6-1 and TRBJ1-2, with a weak D call TRBD1 (6 bases). The CDR3 is 16 residues long. Trimming left V 0 bases short and J 3 bases short, with 14 bases between. Germline V gene lookup returns CDR1 MNHNS and CDR2 SASEGT. The CDR3, as DNA: TGTGCCAGCAGTGAAGCGCCAGGGACATCATACTATGGCTACACCTTC. As protein: CASSEAPGTSYYGYTF.

This clone showed up just a few times. CDR3 sequence reads: CASSPTGENTEAFF. The DNA of the CDR3 is TGTGCCAGCAGCCCGACCGGGGAGAACACTGAAGCTTTCTTT. The J gene is TRBJ1-1, the V gene TRBV28; D unclear. The CDR3 runs to 14 residues. Trimming removed 6 bases from V and 1 base from J, with 12 bases in between. The germline V gene has CDR1 MDHEN and CDR2 SYDVKM.

DNA for the CDR3: TGTGCCAGCAGCCAAGGACAGGGCCGGTTCTTC. It specifies CASSQGQGRFF. This chain links TRBV6-5 with TRBJ2-1, with 8 bases identical to TRBD1. CDR3 length: 11 residues. Germline CDR1 MNHEY, CDR2 SVGAGI. The trim removed 6 bases at V and 15 bases at J, leaving 7 bases unmatched.

The chain employs TRBV18 and TRBJ2-1; D may match TRBD1 or TRBD2 (5 bases each). From germline, CDR1 is KGHSH and CDR2 LQKENI. CDR3 length equals 13 residues. Trimming left V 6 bases short and J 7 bases short, with 13 bases between. The CDR3 DNA reads TGTGCCAGCTCCGCAGGGAGCGAAAATGAGCAGTTCTTC. Its protein is CASSAGSENEQFF.

The J gene is TRBJ2-2, the V gene TRBV29-1, with a tentative D call TRBD1 (6 bases). The CDR3 loop spans 14 amino acids. Germline values: CDR1 SQVTM, CDR2 ANQGSEA. V was cut by 4 bases and J by 5 bases, with 14 bases left in between. The CDR3 sequence is CSVAGVVGTGELFF. The CDR3 DNA reads as TGCAGCGTTGCAGGGGTGGTAGGAACCGGGGAGCTGTTTTTT.

This chain uses TRBV4-2 with TRBJ2-3, with a possible D match to TRBD2 (5 bases). Per the germline V gene, CDR1 is LGHNA and CDR2 is YNFKEQ. CDR3 length equals 14 residues. Trimming removed 4 bases from V and 4 bases from J, with 12 bases in between. The CDR3 DNA sequence: TGTGCCAGCAGCCCTCGCGGGCATCCAGATACGCAGTATTTT. The encoded protein is CASSPRGHPDTQYF.